This is a list of T cell receptor beta chains from one sample in a study of cytomegalovirus exposure and HLA in healthy donors. The assay was immunoSEQ multiplex PCR, and TCRdb's table has in-frame clones only and misses some. This sample yields 170,000 or so clones, of which 80% are seen a single time; under 7.5% belongs to the top ten. The sample taken for sequencing was PBMCs. All receptors derive from a man aged 25 to 40 in good health and CMV-seropositive. Each CDR3 is given with its conserved first and last residue. A D gene is named only where the DNA matches it firmly. Clone size, where shown, is once, few, many, or a class for clones that have expanded.

CDR3	DNA	D	V	size	J
CASSIGTANEKLFF	TGTGCCAGTAGTATTGGGACAGCTAATGAAAAACTGTTTTTT	TRBD1	TRBV19	-	TRBJ1-4
CATSTRTGPSDNEQFF	TGTGCCACCAGCACCAGGACAGGCCCTAGTGACAATGAGCAGTTCTTC	TRBD1	TRBV15	-	TRBJ2-1
CASSVDTTDTQYF	TGTGCCAGCAGCGTAGACACCACAGATACGCAGTATTTT	-	TRBV9	-	TRBJ2-3
CASSESTGNGYTF	TGCGCCAGCAGTGAGTCGACAGGGAATGGCTACACCTTC	TRBD1	TRBV10-2	-	TRBJ1-2
CASSQTGARYEAFF	TGTGCCAGCAGCCAAACAGGGGCCCGTTACGAAGCTTTCTTT	TRBD1	TRBV5-6	-	TRBJ1-1
CASSTRTFMGQETQYF	TGTGCCAGTAGTACTCGGACTTTCATGGGACAAGAGACCCAGTACTTC	-	TRBV19	few	TRBJ2-5
CASSYNQPGGSPLHF	TGTGCCAGCAGTTACAACCAGCCGGGGGGTTCACCCCTCCACTTT	-	TRBV6-6	-	TRBJ1-6
CASSQVVAGDNEQFF	TGCGCCAGCAGCCAAGTAGTAGCGGGGGACAATGAGCAGTTCTTC	TRBD2	TRBV4-1	once	TRBJ2-1
CASKGRGGVYYGYTF	TGTGCCAGCAAGGGGAGAGGGGGCGTCTACTATGGCTACACCTTC	TRBD1	TRBV2	-	TRBJ1-2
CASSLTGTGFTDTQYF	TGTGCCAGCAGCTTAACCGGGACAGGCTTCACAGATACGCAGTATTTT	TRBD1	TRBV27	once	TRBJ2-3
CASRSSGNSYNEQFF	TGTGCCAGTAGATCTAGCGGGAACTCCTACAATGAGCAGTTCTTC	TRBD2	TRBV19	-	TRBJ2-1
CASSLARDRGNYGYTF	TGTGCCAGCAGCTTAGCCCGGGACAGAGGGAACTATGGCTACACCTTC	TRBD1	TRBV7-2	-	TRBJ1-2
CASSTDTSSYEQYF	TGTGCCAGCAGTACAGACACCAGCTCCTACGAGCAGTACTTC	-	TRBV6-1	-	TRBJ2-7
CASSSRASEGETQYF	TGTGCCAGCAGCTCCCGGGCTAGCGAAGGAGAGACCCAGTACTTC	-	TRBV7-6	-	TRBJ2-5
CASSLGGQQYYEQYF	TGCGCCAGCAGCTTGGGGGGACAGCAGTACTACGAGCAGTACTTC	TRBD1	TRBV5-1	-	TRBJ2-7
CASGLGSSSGTEAFF	TGTGCTAGTGGTTTGGGATCATCCTCGGGGACTGAAGCTTTCTTT	-	TRBV12-5	-	TRBJ1-1
CASSPLSNQPQHF	TGTGCCAGCAGCCCCCTAAGCAATCAGCCCCAGCATTTT	-	TRBV7-9	-	TRBJ1-5
CASSDAGGPGELFF	TGCGCCAGCAGTGATGCGGGGGGTCCCGGGGAGCTGTTTTTT	TRBD2	TRBV10-1	-	TRBJ2-2
CASSGRDRGTGANVLTF	TGTGCCAGCAGTGGCCGGGACAGGGGGACTGGGGCCAACGTCCTGACTTTC	TRBD1	TRBV6-4	-	TRBJ2-6
CASGTSGSAREQYF	TGTGCCAGCGGGACTAGCGGGAGTGCACGGGAGCAGTACTTC	TRBD2	TRBV6-1	-	TRBJ2-7
CASSYTGGTEAFF	TGTGCCAGCAGTTACACAGGGGGAACTGAAGCTTTCTTT	TRBD1	TRBV6-5	-	TRBJ1-1
CASSLGSGRYEQYF	TGTGCCAGCAGCTTAGGTTCGGGGAGGTACGAGCAGTACTTC	-	TRBV7-8	few	TRBJ2-7
CASSRDPRRGKVLSDTQYF	TGTGCCAGCAGCCGGGACCCTCGCAGGGGAAAGGTTCTATCGGATACGCAGTATTTT	-	TRBV7-9	-	TRBJ2-3
CASSDGTGDSYNEKLFF	TGTGCCAGCAGCGATGGGACAGGGGATTCCTATAATGAAAAACTGTTTTTT	TRBD1	TRBV9	-	TRBJ1-4
CASSVSTGSQETQYF	TGTGCCAGCAGCGTCTCTACAGGGTCCCAAGAGACCCAGTACTTC	-	TRBV9	few	TRBJ2-5
CASSDRALGEAFF	TGTGCCAGCAGTGACAGGGCCCTGGGTGAAGCTTTCTTT	TRBD1	TRBV6-5	-	TRBJ1-1
CASSSERVTYNSPLHF	TGTGCCAGCAGCAGCGAGAGGGTGACATATAATTCACCCCTCCACTTT	-	TRBV7-8	-	TRBJ1-6
CASSDRDLSGNTIYF	TGTGCCAGCAGCGACAGGGACCTCTCTGGAAACACCATATATTTT	TRBD1	TRBV11-3	once	TRBJ1-3
CASSSGQSDQPQHF	TGCGCCAGCAGCTCGGGACAGTCTGACCAGCCCCAGCATTTT	TRBD1	TRBV5-1	-	TRBJ1-5
CASSHSGGEQPQHF	TGTGCCAGCAGCCACTCCGGGGGGGAACAGCCCCAGCATTTT	-	TRBV7-9	few	TRBJ1-5
CASSIWGDTEAFF	TGTGCCAGTAGTATATGGGGGGACACTGAAGCTTTCTTT	-	TRBV19	-	TRBJ1-1
CSVEDSMVFGEQYF	TGCAGCGTTGAAGATTCAATGGTTTTCGGCGAGCAGTACTTC	-	TRBV29-1	-	TRBJ2-7
CASWGRGNEKLFF	TGTGCCAGCTGGGGCAGGGGCAATGAAAAACTGTTTTTT	-	TRBV6-6	-	TRBJ1-4
CASSAQTTREGTEAFF	TGTGCCAGCAGCGCCCAAACCACCAGGGAGGGCACTGAAGCTTTCTTT	-	TRBV9	-	TRBJ1-1
CASSQAPDTFNTEAFF	TGCGCCAGCAGCCAAGCCCCGGACACATTTAACACTGAAGCTTTCTTT	-	TRBV4-1	-	TRBJ1-1
CASRMPGQGYSDTQYF	TGTGCGAGCAGGATGCCGGGACAGGGCTATTCAGATACGCAGTATTTT	TRBD1	TRBV7-9	once	TRBJ2-3
CASSLTNRGRKDTQYF	TGTGCCAGCAGCCTCACTAACAGGGGGCGGAAAGATACGCAGTATTTT	TRBD1	TRBV25-1	-	TRBJ2-3
CASSLRDRDGEQFF	TGTGCCAGCAGCTTACGGGACAGGGACGGTGAGCAGTTCTTC	TRBD1	TRBV7-9	-	TRBJ2-1
CASNELAGEQETQYF	TGTGCCAGCAATGAACTAGCGGGGGAGCAAGAGACCCAGTACTTC	TRBD2	TRBV2	once	TRBJ2-5
CASSQGDKPSAADTQYF	TGCGCCAGCAGCCAAGGTGACAAACCGTCAGCCGCAGATACGCAGTATTTT	-	TRBV4-3	-	TRBJ2-3
CASSLEGFSDGYTF	TGCGCCAGCAGCTTGGAGGGGTTCTCGGATGGCTACACCTTC	-	TRBV5-1	-	TRBJ1-2
CASSGTGNEQFF	TGTGCCAGCAGTGGTACAGGAAATGAGCAGTTCTTC	-	TRBV6-1	-	TRBJ2-1
CASSLIGENTEAFF	TGCGCCAGCAGCTTGATCGGGGAGAACACTGAAGCTTTCTTT	-	TRBV5-1	-	TRBJ1-1
CASSSLAGVKYNEQFF	TGTGCCAGCAGTTCCCTAGCGGGAGTAAAATACAATGAGCAGTTCTTC	TRBD2	TRBV27	-	TRBJ2-1
CASSLGLAGVRGDTQYF	TGTGCCAGCAGCTTAGGTCTAGCGGGAGTGAGAGGAGATACGCAGTATTTT	TRBD2	TRBV7-9	-	TRBJ2-3
CASSEVTTGGETQYF	TGTGCCAGCAGTGAAGTTACAACGGGGGGCGAGACCCAGTACTTC	-	TRBV2	-	TRBJ2-5
CASSSGQGARRVSGANVLTF	TGTGCCAGCAGTTCGGGACAGGGGGCGCGAAGAGTCTCTGGGGCCAACGTCCTGACTTTC	TRBD1	TRBV27	-	TRBJ2-6
CASSVGQGNSHEQYF	TGTGCCAGCAGCGTAGGACAGGGAAACTCCCACGAGCAGTACTTC	TRBD1	TRBV9	-	TRBJ2-7
CSASDSYEQYF	TGCAGTGCTTCGGACAGCTACGAGCAGTACTTC	-	TRBV20-1	-	TRBJ2-7
CASSPQTDFLVGYTF	TGTGCCAGCAGCCCCCAGACAGATTTCCTCGTCGGCTACACCTTC	-	TRBV9	-	TRBJ1-2
CASSQDLIRDSRSYNSPLHF	TGTGCCAGCAGCCAAGATCTGATCCGGGACAGTCGCTCCTATAATTCACCCCTCCACTTT	TRBD1	TRBV4-2	-	TRBJ1-6
CASSSPSGLAGGSYNEQFF	TGTGCCAGCAGTTCACCCTCGGGACTAGCGGGAGGCTCCTACAATGAGCAGTTCTTC	TRBD2	TRBV28	-	TRBJ2-1